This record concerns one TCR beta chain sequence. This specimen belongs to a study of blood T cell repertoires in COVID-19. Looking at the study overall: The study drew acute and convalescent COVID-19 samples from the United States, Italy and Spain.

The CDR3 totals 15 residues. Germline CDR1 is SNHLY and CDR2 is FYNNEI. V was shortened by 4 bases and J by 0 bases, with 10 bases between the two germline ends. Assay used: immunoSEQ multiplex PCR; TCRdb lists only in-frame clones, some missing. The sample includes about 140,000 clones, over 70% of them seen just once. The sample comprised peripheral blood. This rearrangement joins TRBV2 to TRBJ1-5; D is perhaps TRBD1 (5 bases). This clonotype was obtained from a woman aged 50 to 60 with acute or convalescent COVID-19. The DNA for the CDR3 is TGTGCCAGCAGTGCCGACAGACTTAGCAATCAGCCCCAGCATTTT. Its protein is CASSADRLSNQPQHF.